The T cell receptor beta chain under discussion was sequenced for a study of T-cell reconstitution after alpha-beta-depleted transplantation in children. Unique molecular identifiers were incorporated into the prepared TCRbeta library. In TCRdb, the PCR reads were re-called with MiXCR into one record per CDR3 protein. The sample contains 530,000 or so distinct CDR3 sequences, 27% of which appear only once. Germline CDR1 and CDR2: SGHRS and YFSETQ. This CDR3 is built from 20 residues. V dropped 1 base and J dropped 6; count of bases not matched to a gene: 15. The sequencing used PBMCs, collected before TCRalphabeta/CD19-depleted stem cell transplant. The genes are TRBV5-1 and TRBJ2-1, with TRBD2 matching 14 bases. The TCR was taken from a boy younger than two with Wiskott-Aldrich syndrome, due to receive a stem cell transplant. CDR3 DNA sequence: TGCGCCAGCAGCTTGTGGGGGGGGTTAGGGACTAGCGGGAGAGGCAATGAGCAGTTCTTC. Translation gives CASSLWGGLGTSGRGNEQFF.